A selection of T cell receptor beta chains follows, all from one sample in a study of blood T cell repertoires in COVID-19. Clones were read by immunoSEQ multiplex PCR, and TCRdb kept only the in-frame ones, dropping some. In the table there are about 240,000 clones, approximately 86% of which are singletons. The sequenced material came from peripheral blood. The receptors stem from a woman between 65 and 79 years old with active or convalescent COVID-19. CDR3s include the opening cysteine and the closing phenylalanine or tryptophan. Fields, in order: D gene, CDR3 length, V gene, J gene, clone size, CDR3 DNA, CDR3 protein. The D gene is left open where the match is weak. Only some rows state a clone size, as once, few, many or a class for expanded clones.

d_gene: NA
len: 13
v_gene: TRBV10-3
j_gene: TRBJ1-2
abundance: NA
CDR3nt: TGTGCCACCACAGGGAACTCTAACTATGGCTACACCTTC
CDR3aa: CATTGNSNYGYTF

d_gene: NA
len: 14
v_gene: TRBV6-2/TRBV6-3
j_gene: TRBJ2-3
abundance: NA
CDR3nt: TGTGCCAGCAGTCTGGACACGGGCACAGATACGCAGTATTTT
CDR3aa: CASSLDTGTDTQYF

d_gene: NA
len: 14
v_gene: TRBV24-1
j_gene: TRBJ1-1
abundance: NA
CDR3nt: TGTGCCACCAGTCAAGGTGGGAGGAACACTGAAGCTTTCTTT
CDR3aa: CATSQGGRNTEAFF

d_gene: NA
len: 16
v_gene: TRBV6-5
j_gene: TRBJ2-5
abundance: few
CDR3nt: TGTGCCAGCAGTTTTGGAATCGACCGGACTGGAGAGACCCAGTACTTC
CDR3aa: CASSFGIDRTGETQYF

d_gene: NA
len: 13
v_gene: TRBV21-1
j_gene: TRBJ1-4
abundance: NA
CDR3nt: TGTGCCAGCGCAGGGTTGAAGGGCGAAAAACTGTTTTTT
CDR3aa: CASAGLKGEKLFF

d_gene: NA
len: 18
v_gene: TRBV23-1
j_gene: TRBJ1-3
abundance: NA
CDR3nt: TGCGCCAGCAGAGAGACAGGAGGTAGTGGGGACTCTGGAAACACCATATATTTT
CDR3aa: CASRETGGSGDSGNTIYF

d_gene: TRBD1
len: 19
v_gene: TRBV10-3
j_gene: TRBJ2-2
abundance: NA
CDR3nt: TGTGCCATCGCCTCAGTCACAGGAAGGGGGCGTTTGGGGACCGGGGAGCTGTTTTTT
CDR3aa: CAIASVTGRGRLGTGELFF

d_gene: NA
len: 15
v_gene: TRBV5-1
j_gene: TRBJ1-4
abundance: NA
CDR3nt: TGCGCCAGCAGGCGCGATGGGACTACTAATGAAAAACTGTTTTTT
CDR3aa: CASRRDGTTNEKLFF

d_gene: TRBD1
len: 15
v_gene: TRBV5-1
j_gene: TRBJ1-6
abundance: NA
CDR3nt: TGCGCCAGCAGCACCCGGGGACAGGGGAATTCACCCCTCCACTTT
CDR3aa: CASSTRGQGNSPLHF

d_gene: NA
len: 13
v_gene: TRBV12-3/TRBV12-4
j_gene: TRBJ1-5
abundance: NA
CDR3nt: TGTGCCAGCAGGATAAGGGAGACTGAACCCCAGCATTTT
CDR3aa: CASRIRETEPQHF

d_gene: TRBD1
len: 18
v_gene: TRBV25-1
j_gene: TRBJ2-6
abundance: NA
CDR3nt: TGTGCCAGCAGTGCAGGGGACAGGGGTGTAACGGGGGCCAACGTCCTGACTTTC
CDR3aa: CASSAGDRGVTGANVLTF

d_gene: NA
len: 16
v_gene: TRBV6-6
j_gene: TRBJ2-7
abundance: NA
CDR3nt: TGTGCCAGCAGCCTGTTCCAGGGTTCCGCGCCCTACGAGCAGTACTTC
CDR3aa: CASSLFQGSAPYEQYF

d_gene: NA
len: 14
v_gene: TRBV27
j_gene: TRBJ2-7
abundance: NA
CDR3nt: TGTGCCAGCAGTTCGAGCAGGGGATTCTACGAGCAGTACTTC
CDR3aa: CASSSSRGFYEQYF

d_gene: TRBD1
len: 15
v_gene: TRBV9
j_gene: TRBJ1-5
abundance: few
CDR3nt: TGTGCCAGCAGCGTAGGGACAGGGCAGAATCAGCCCCAGCATTTT
CDR3aa: CASSVGTGQNQPQHF

d_gene: TRBD1
len: 14
v_gene: TRBV19
j_gene: TRBJ2-7
abundance: NA
CDR3nt: TGTGCCAGTAGTTCACAGGGGGGAGCCTACGAGCAGTACTTC
CDR3aa: CASSSQGGAYEQYF

d_gene: TRBD1
len: 13
v_gene: TRBV27
j_gene: TRBJ1-1
abundance: NA
CDR3nt: TGTGCCAGCGGACACAGGGGTAACACTGAAGCTTTCTTT
CDR3aa: CASGHRGNTEAFF

d_gene: TRBD2
len: 16
v_gene: TRBV7-2
j_gene: TRBJ2-1
abundance: NA
CDR3nt: TGTGCCAGCAGCTTAGTGGCTAGCGGAACCTACAATGAGCAGTTCTTC
CDR3aa: CASSLVASGTYNEQFF

d_gene: NA
len: 15
v_gene: TRBV4-1
j_gene: TRBJ1-1
abundance: NA
CDR3nt: TGCGCCAGCAGCCAAGGTGTTGCGAGGATCACTGAAGCTTTCTTT
CDR3aa: CASSQGVARITEAFF

d_gene: TRBD1
len: 15
v_gene: TRBV9
j_gene: TRBJ2-7
abundance: NA
CDR3nt: TGTGCCACCCACGGGGACAGGGCTCGACCCTACGAGCAGTACTTC
CDR3aa: CATHGDRARPYEQYF

d_gene: NA
len: 19
v_gene: TRBV21-1
j_gene: TRBJ2-7
abundance: many
CDR3nt: TGTGCCAGCAGCAAAGGCAAAAACCTTTGGGGAGACATCCCCTACGAGCAGTACTTC
CDR3aa: CASSKGKNLWGDIPYEQYF

d_gene: TRBD1
len: 13
v_gene: TRBV6-5
j_gene: TRBJ1-2
abundance: NA
CDR3nt: TGTGCCAGCAAGATGACAGGGAACTATGGCTACACCTTC
CDR3aa: CASKMTGNYGYTF

d_gene: NA
len: 13
v_gene: TRBV12-5
j_gene: TRBJ2-7
abundance: NA
CDR3nt: TGTGCTAGTGGTTTGCCGAACTACTACGAGCAGTACTTC
CDR3aa: CASGLPNYYEQYF

d_gene: NA
len: 15
v_gene: TRBV11-2
j_gene: TRBJ1-6
abundance: NA
CDR3nt: TGTGCCAGCAGCTCGGGACGGGGAGGTTCCTCACCCCTCCACTTT
CDR3aa: CASSSGRGGSSPLHF

d_gene: NA
len: 17
v_gene: TRBV6-2/TRBV6-3
j_gene: TRBJ2-7
abundance: NA
CDR3nt: TGTGCCAGCAGTTACGCGAAGGGGGAACCAAGATTGGGCGAGCAGTACTTC
CDR3aa: CASSYAKGEPRLGEQYF

d_gene: TRBD1
len: 13
v_gene: TRBV12-3/TRBV12-4
j_gene: TRBJ1-1
abundance: NA
CDR3nt: TGTGCCAGCAGTTGGACAGGGAACACTGAAGCTTTCTTT
CDR3aa: CASSWTGNTEAFF

d_gene: TRBD1
len: 13
v_gene: TRBV7-2
j_gene: TRBJ1-3
abundance: NA
CDR3nt: TGTGCCACCGGACAGGGCACTGGAAACACCATATATTTT
CDR3aa: CATGQGTGNTIYF

d_gene: NA
len: 12
v_gene: TRBV5-1
j_gene: TRBJ2-1
abundance: NA
CDR3nt: TGCGCCAGCAGCCCGACAGGAAATGAGCAGTTCTTC
CDR3aa: CASSPTGNEQFF

d_gene: TRBD1
len: 15
v_gene: TRBV6-5
j_gene: TRBJ2-7
abundance: NA
CDR3nt: TGTGCCAGCAGTTACTCCACTTTACAGGGGTTCGAGCAGTACTTC
CDR3aa: CASSYSTLQGFEQYF

d_gene: NA
len: 14
v_gene: TRBV7-3
j_gene: TRBJ1-2
abundance: NA
CDR3nt: TGTGCCAGCAGCTTAAATGCAGGCCCCTATGGCTACACCTTC
CDR3aa: CASSLNAGPYGYTF

d_gene: NA
len: 12
v_gene: TRBV5-6
j_gene: TRBJ1-2
abundance: NA
CDR3nt: TGTGCCAGCAGTACGCTACAGTTTGGCTACACCTTC
CDR3aa: CASSTLQFGYTF

d_gene: TRBD1
len: 14
v_gene: TRBV5-1
j_gene: TRBJ2-5
abundance: NA
CDR3nt: TGCGCCAGCAGCTCGACAGGGGGCCAAGAGACCCAGTACTTC
CDR3aa: CASSSTGGQETQYF

d_gene: TRBD1
len: 13
v_gene: TRBV5-1
j_gene: TRBJ2-7
abundance: many
CDR3nt: TGCGCCAGCAGCTCCGGACAGGGTTACGAGCAGTACTTC
CDR3aa: CASSSGQGYEQYF

d_gene: TRBD2
len: 15
v_gene: TRBV15
j_gene: TRBJ2-3
abundance: NA
CDR3nt: TGTGCCACCAGCAGAGTGGGCGGGGGGATGGATACGCAGTATTTT
CDR3aa: CATSRVGGGMDTQYF

d_gene: TRBD2
len: 15
v_gene: TRBV5-4
j_gene: TRBJ2-1
abundance: once
CDR3nt: TGTGCCTTCCGACGCGGGGGGAGCTCCTACAATGAGCAGTTCTTC
CDR3aa: CAFRRGGSSYNEQFF

d_gene: NA
len: 14
v_gene: TRBV23-1
j_gene: TRBJ1-3
abundance: NA
CDR3nt: TGCGCCAGCAGCCGCGGACAGTGGCGGGACACCATATATTTT
CDR3aa: CASSRGQWRDTIYF

d_gene: TRBD1
len: 14
v_gene: TRBV10-3
j_gene: TRBJ2-7
abundance: NA
CDR3nt: TGTGCCATCAGTGAGTCACAGGGGGCGGACGAGCAGTACTTC
CDR3aa: CAISESQGADEQYF

d_gene: NA
len: 15
v_gene: TRBV10-3
j_gene: TRBJ2-2
abundance: NA
CDR3nt: TGTGCCACGGGAGAAGTGGGCCGAAACACCGGGGAGCTGTTTTTT
CDR3aa: CATGEVGRNTGELFF

d_gene: NA
len: 13
v_gene: TRBV19
j_gene: TRBJ2-3
abundance: NA
CDR3nt: TGTGCCAGTGCGGGACAGAGCACAGATACGCAGTATTTT
CDR3aa: CASAGQSTDTQYF

d_gene: NA
len: 15
v_gene: TRBV2
j_gene: TRBJ2-3
abundance: NA
CDR3nt: TGTGCCAGCAGTGACCCGCAGGGGAGCACAGATACGCAGTATTTT
CDR3aa: CASSDPQGSTDTQYF

d_gene: NA
len: 13
v_gene: TRBV9
j_gene: TRBJ1-1
abundance: NA
CDR3nt: TGTGCCAGCAGCGGGACATCGGGTTTGGAAGCTTTCTTT
CDR3aa: CASSGTSGLEAFF

d_gene: TRBD1
len: 16
v_gene: TRBV19
j_gene: TRBJ1-5
abundance: few
CDR3nt: TGTGCCAGTAGTATAGGGGGACAGCTTACCTATCAGCCCCAGCATTTT
CDR3aa: CASSIGGQLTYQPQHF

d_gene: TRBD2
len: 15
v_gene: TRBV6-4
j_gene: TRBJ2-3
abundance: NA
CDR3nt: TGTGCCAGCAGTCGGCGGGGGGCGGACTTGGATACGCAGTATTTT
CDR3aa: CASSRRGADLDTQYF

d_gene: TRBD1
len: 15
v_gene: TRBV5-4
j_gene: TRBJ2-5
abundance: once
CDR3nt: TGTGCCAGCAGCTTGAGGGGGGACAGGGAGGAGACCCAGTACTTC
CDR3aa: CASSLRGDREETQYF

d_gene: NA
len: 15
v_gene: TRBV4-3
j_gene: TRBJ1-3
abundance: NA
CDR3nt: TGCGCCAGCAGCCAAGATTTAGCCCGGGGGAACACCATATATTTT
CDR3aa: CASSQDLARGNTIYF

d_gene: TRBD1
len: 11
v_gene: TRBV7-9
j_gene: TRBJ1-2
abundance: NA
CDR3nt: TGTGCCAGCAGCTACAGGGGTGGCTACACCTTC
CDR3aa: CASSYRGGYTF

d_gene: NA
len: 15
v_gene: TRBV5-1
j_gene: TRBJ1-2
abundance: NA
CDR3nt: TGCGCCAGCAGCTTGGAGTGGGACAATTTATATGGCTACACCTTC
CDR3aa: CASSLEWDNLYGYTF

d_gene: NA
len: 12
v_gene: TRBV6-5
j_gene: TRBJ1-1
abundance: NA
CDR3nt: TGTGCCAGCAGTTCCCCGGGGGGTGAAGCTTTCTTT
CDR3aa: CASSSPGGEAFF

d_gene: TRBD1
len: 14
v_gene: TRBV29-1
j_gene: TRBJ1-5
abundance: NA
CDR3nt: TGCAGCGCCCCTCCAGGGGGGCGCAATCAGCCCCAGCATTTT
CDR3aa: CSAPPGGRNQPQHF

d_gene: TRBD1
len: 15
v_gene: TRBV6-5
j_gene: TRBJ1-3
abundance: NA
CDR3nt: TGTGCCAGCAGTTCCCGGGACAGGGGGCAGGACACCATATATTTT
CDR3aa: CASSSRDRGQDTIYF

d_gene: TRBD2
len: 16
v_gene: TRBV6-5
j_gene: TRBJ2-2
abundance: NA
CDR3nt: TGTGCCAGCAGTTACGTCGGCGGGGGAGACACCGGGGAGCTGTTTTTT
CDR3aa: CASSYVGGGDTGELFF

d_gene: NA
len: 11
v_gene: TRBV11-2
j_gene: TRBJ2-5
abundance: NA
CDR3nt: TGTGCCAGCCTGGCCCAAGAGACCCAGTACTTC
CDR3aa: CASLAQETQYF

d_gene: TRBD1
len: 14
v_gene: TRBV5-4
j_gene: TRBJ1-2
abundance: NA
CDR3nt: TGTGCCAGCAGCTTGGTGCGTGGGACAGCCGGCTACACCTTC
CDR3aa: CASSLVRGTAGYTF

d_gene: TRBD1
len: 13
v_gene: TRBV27
j_gene: TRBJ2-7
abundance: few
CDR3nt: TGTGCCAGCAGGACAGGGAGCTCCTACGAGCAGTACTTC
CDR3aa: CASRTGSSYEQYF

d_gene: TRBD1
len: 14
v_gene: TRBV5-4
j_gene: TRBJ1-4
abundance: NA
CDR3nt: TGTGCCAGCAGCTTGGGACAGGGGATGGAAAAACTGTTTTTT
CDR3aa: CASSLGQGMEKLFF

d_gene: TRBD2
len: 17
v_gene: TRBV18
j_gene: TRBJ2-3
abundance: NA
CDR3nt: TGTGCCAGCTCACTACAACTAGCGGGGGTGGGCACAGATACGCAGTATTTT
CDR3aa: CASSLQLAGVGTDTQYF

d_gene: NA
len: 13
v_gene: TRBV6-5
j_gene: TRBJ1-1
abundance: NA
CDR3nt: TGTGCCAGCAGTTACCAACGGGGCACTGAAGCTTTCTTT
CDR3aa: CASSYQRGTEAFF

d_gene: NA
len: 14
v_gene: TRBV6-5
j_gene: TRBJ1-5
abundance: NA
CDR3nt: TGTGCCAGCAGTACGGCTAGGAATAATCAGCCCCAGCATTTT
CDR3aa: CASSTARNNQPQHF

d_gene: NA
len: 11
v_gene: TRBV18
j_gene: TRBJ2-1
abundance: once
CDR3nt: TGTGCCAGCTCACCCTACGATGAGCAGTTCTTC
CDR3aa: CASSPYDEQFF

d_gene: NA
len: 15
v_gene: TRBV24-1
j_gene: TRBJ1-2
abundance: NA
CDR3nt: TGTGCCACCAGTGATAGTAGCGGGAATTACTATGGCTACACCTTC
CDR3aa: CATSDSSGNYYGYTF

d_gene: NA
len: 14
v_gene: TRBV6-5
j_gene: TRBJ2-2
abundance: once
CDR3nt: TGTGCCAGCAAGGCGGAACTAAGCACCGGGGAGCTGTTTTTT
CDR3aa: CASKAELSTGELFF